What follows are 23 T cell receptor beta chains derived from one specimen sequenced in a study of T cell repertoires in cytomegalovirus infection. TCRdb re-analysed the reads in MiXCR, keeping a single row per CDR3 protein. The sample includes approximately 110,000 distinct CDR3 sequences, around 30% of them seen just once. The antigens these receptors bind are not known. The sequenced sample was CD8+ T cells from cultured PBMCs, obtained from culture after CMV antigen stimulation. These receptors came from a human donor in good health (CMV status not recorded). Some clones in this sample may be carry-over from other donors' samples.

The V and J genes are TRBV7-9 and TRBJ2-5; D is perhaps TRBD2 (6 bases). The CDR3 is made up of 14 amino acids. V lost 3 bases and J 0 bases, leaving 8 bases between the germline ends. The germline CDR1 and CDR2 sequences are SEHNR and FQNEAQ (reference sequence). The CDR3 nucleotides are TGTGCCAGCAGCTTTACGGGGGACCAAGAGACCCAGTACTTC. It specifies CASSFTGDQETQYF.

This clonotype was found many times. The rearrangement joins TRBV7-8 to TRBJ2-7, with TRBD1 matching 11 bases. Germline loops: CDR1 SGHVS, CDR2 FQNEAQ. With 5 bases clipped from V and 2 bases from J, the junction kept 8 bases outside the gene matches. The CDR3 covers 16 residues. CDR3 nucleotide sequence: TGTGCCAGCAGCAACGGCCGGGACAGGGGGACCTACGAGCAGTACTTC. Its protein is CASSNGRDRGTYEQYF. The variable domain in full, with the rest retrieved from reference TRBV7-8 and TRBJ2-7, is GAGVSQSPRYKVAKRGQDVALRCDPISGHVSLFWYQQALGQGPEFLTYFQNEAQLDKSGLPSDRFFAERPEGSVSTLKIQRTQQEDSAVYLCASSNGRDRGTYEQYFGPGTRLTVT.

The chain couples TRBV12-3 or TRBV12-4 to TRBJ2-5; TRBD1 might be the D (5 bases). Trimming stripped 1 base from V and 1 base from J, with 10 bases between. This CDR3 has 15 residues. The CDR3 loop reads CASSLGTDIQETQYF. CDR3 sequence (DNA): TGTGCCAGCAGTTTAGGGACGGACATCCAAGAGACCCAGTACTTC.

V and J are TRBV13 and TRBJ2-7, with TRBD2 as a possible D gene (5 bases). Germline V lookup: CDR1 PRHDT, CDR2 FYEKMQ (reference sequence). CDR3 length: 14 amino acids. With 6 bases removed from V and 4 bases from J, the gap between germline ends came to 16 bases. The CDR3, as DNA: TGTGCCAGCAGTCTTAAGGGTTTAGCGTACGAGCAGTACTTC. Translation: CASSLKGLAYEQYF. The complete variable domain, with remaining parts taken from reference TRBV13 and TRBJ2-7, reads AAGVIQSPRHLIKEKRETATLKCYPIPRHDTVYWYQQGPGQDPQFLISFYEKMQSDKGSIPDRFSAQQFSDYHSELNMSSLELGDSALYFCASSLKGLAYEQYFGPGTRLTVT.

This clonotype has just a few counts. V usage is TRBV7-9 and J usage is TRBJ2-1; 8 bases agree with TRBD2. The V gene end was trimmed by 4 bases and the J gene end by 4 bases; junction bases not matched to a gene: 15. This CDR3 is built from 18 residues. The germline CDR1 and CDR2 sequences are SEHNR and FQNEAQ (reference sequence). CDR3 DNA: TGTGCCAGCAGCTCCACGCGGAGTGGGAGCGGGGGTTACAATGAGCAGTTCTTC. This encodes CASSSTRSGSGGYNEQFF.

The chain carries TRBV12-3 or TRBV12-4 and TRBJ2-1; TRBD2 matches 13 bases. This CDR3 is 15 amino acids long. With 5 bases clipped from V and 6 bases from J, the junction kept 4 bases outside the gene matches. CDR3 sequence: CASSPTSGGLNEQFF. DNA of the CDR3: TGTGCCAGCAGTCCGACTAGCGGGGGGCTCAATGAGCAGTTCTTC.

The table lists this clonotype with many counts. The DNA of the CDR3 is TGTGCCGGGGGATCGGACAGACGTCGGGACACCATATATTTT. Translated: CAGGSDRRRDTIYF. The V call is TRBV5-4, the J call TRBJ1-3; TRBD1 is a possible D gene (6 bases). Germline CDR1 and CDR2: SGHNT and YYREEE (reference sequence). Trimming left V 10 bases short and J 8 bases short, with 22 bases between. CDR3 length: 14 residues.

The chain employs TRBV7-9 and TRBJ1-6; D might be TRBD1 (6 bases). The CDR3 runs 16 residues. The V and J ends lost 1 base and 8 bases respectively, with 15 bases between them. In germline, CDR1 is SEHNR, CDR2 FQNEAQ (reference sequence). The CDR3 DNA sequence: TGTGCCAGCAGCTTAGTAACCGGGGGCGAAGATTCACCCCTCCACTTT. It translates to CASSLVTGGEDSPLHF.

The chain recombines TRBV7-9 with TRBJ2-4; a weak D match, TRBD1 (6 bases). The CDR3 sequence is 15 residues long. The ends were cut back, 5 bases at V and 0 bases at J, with 11 bases in the middle. The germline V gene encodes CDR1 SEHNR and CDR2 FQNEAQ (reference sequence). The CDR3 spells CASSAGQLAKNIQYF. CDR3 bases: TGTGCCAGCAGCGCCGGACAGCTAGCCAAAAACATTCAGTACTTC.

The chain is built from TRBV20-1 and TRBJ2-7; TRBD1 matches 8 bases. The CDR3 runs 15 residues. The J segment lost 1 base and the V segment lost 4 bases, leaving 9 bases of the junction unmatched. The germline CDR1 and CDR2 sequences are DFQATT and SNEGSKA (reference sequence). The CDR3 here is CSATWTGKLSYEQYF. CDR3 nucleotides: TGCAGTGCTACGTGGACAGGGAAACTGTCCTACGAGCAGTACTTC.

This clonotype came up a few times. CDR3 in DNA: TGCGCCAGCAGCTTGGAGGCAGGGAGCACAGATACGCAGTATTTT. Encoded protein: CASSLEAGSTDTQYF. The chain uses TRBV5-1 and TRBJ2-3; perhaps TRBD1 as D (5 bases). V was shortened by 0 bases and J by 0 bases, with 8 bases between the two germline ends. Germline lookup yields CDR1 SGHRS and CDR2 YFSETQ. CDR3 size: 15 residues.

Concerning this clonotype itself: Compared with germline, one end of the junction differs, possibly owing to a read error. The V and J genes are TRBV6-2 or TRBV6-3 and TRBJ2-7; unclear D gene. Germline CDR1 reads MNHEY; CDR2 reads SVGEGT. The CDR3 is 14 amino acids. The CDR3 DNA reads TGTGCCAGCACTTACACGGAGACGTCCTACGAGCAGTACTTC. Translating it yields CASTYTETSYEQYF.

The chain couples TRBV6-6 to TRBJ1-1, with a tentative D call TRBD1 (6 bases). The germline V and J ends were trimmed by 3 bases and 6 bases, with 17 bases remaining between them. This CDR3 comprises 15 residues. Germline CDR1 is MNHNY and CDR2 is SVGAGI (reference sequence). The CDR3 nucleotides are TGTGCCAGCAGTTATAAGACAGGTTCAGGCCCTGAAGCTTTCTTT. The encoded protein is CASSYKTGSGPEAFF.

V and J are TRBV6-1 and TRBJ1-5; 7 nucleotides align to TRBD1. The CDR3 is 15 amino acids. J gave up 3 bases and V 2 bases, and 4 bases lay outside the gene matches. Germline CDR1 is MNHNS and CDR2 is SASEGT. For the CDR3, the DNA is TGTGCCAGCAGTGAACCGGGACAGATCAATCAGCCCCAGCATTTT. It encodes CASSEPGQINQPQHF.

This clonotype turned up a few times. This chain links TRBV6-1 with TRBJ2-4, with 8 bases aligning to TRBD1. V was clipped by 1 base and J by 2 bases; unmatched bases: 7. CDR3 length equals 17 residues. The germline CDR1 and CDR2 sequences are MNHNS and SASEGT. The DNA of the CDR3 is TGTGCCAGCAGTGAAGGTCTGGACAGGGATCCCAAAAACATTCAGTACTTC. Amino acid sequence: CASSEGLDRDPKNIQYF.

The sample holds many counts of this clonotype. Compared with germline, one end of the junction differs, possibly owing to a read error. The chain joins TRBV7-7 to TRBJ2-7; a possible D gene is TRBD2 (7 bases). Germline CDR1 SSHAT, CDR2 FNYEAQ (reference sequence). This CDR3 contains 14 residues. The CDR3 spells CASSLAGDYGEQYF. CDR3 nucleotides: TGTGCTAGCAGCTTAGCAGGGGACTACGGCGAGCAGTACTTC.

This clonotype was observed a few times. J is TRBJ1-1 and V is TRBV7-2; a possible D gene is TRBD1 (5 bases). V was pared by 3 bases and J by 5 bases, with 13 bases between. This CDR3 is 14 amino acids long. CDR1 SGHTA and CDR2 FQGNSA come from the germline V gene. The CDR3 spells CASSLTRGRTEAFF. As DNA, the CDR3 is TGTGCCAGCAGCTTGACCCGGGGACGGACTGAAGCTTTCTTT.

The sample holds a few counts of this clonotype. J is TRBJ2-4 and V is TRBV27; D uncertain. The CDR3 loop spans 12 amino acids. The V gene lost 11 bases and the J gene lost 4 bases, with 12 bases spanning the gap. CDR1 and CDR2 from the germline V gene are MNHEY and SMNVEV (reference sequence). CDR3 sequence: CAVGLGKNIQYF. In DNA, the CDR3 is TGTGCCGTAGGTTTGGGGAAAAACATTCAGTACTTC.

This clonotype turned up a few times. The V and J genes are TRBV20-1 and TRBJ1-1; D ambiguous. The V end was cut by 5 bases, the J end by 5 bases, with 15 bases between. Germline lookup yields CDR1 DFQATT and CDR2 SNEGSKA (reference sequence). CDR3 length equals 13 residues. CDR3 region: CSAFLGWLTEAFF. CDR3 DNA: TGCAGTGCTTTCTTAGGGTGGTTGACTGAAGCTTTCTTT.

This chain uses TRBV24-1 with TRBJ2-2, with D perhaps TRBD1 (6 bases). Germline loops: CDR1 KGHDR, CDR2 SFDVKD. V was cut by 3 bases and J by 0 bases, with 10 bases left in between. The CDR3 has 16 amino acids. CDR3: CATSDTDSTNTGELFF. The CDR3 region has the DNA TGTGCCACCAGTGATACGGACAGTACGAACACCGGGGAGCTGTTTTTT.

This clonotype has only one observation. The junction departs from the called germline gene at one end, perhaps through a read error. J is TRBJ1-2 and V is TRBV19; maybe TRBD1 (5 bases). The length of the CDR3 is 15 residues. CDR1 and CDR2 (germline): LNHDA, SQIVND (reference sequence). The CDR3 region is CARSTGARADYGYTF. The CDR3 nucleotides are TGTGCCAGAAGTACCGGGGCCCGCGCGGACTATGGCTACACCTTC. Full variable domain (outside the CDR3, taken from reference TRBV19 and TRBJ1-2): DGGITQSPKYLFRKEGQNVTLSCEQNLNHDAMYWYRQDPGQGLRLIYYSQIVNDFQKGDIAEGYSVSREKKESFPLTVTSAQKNPTAFYLCARSTGARADYGYTFGSGTRLTVV.

As to this clonotype: Since no conserved phenylalanine or tryptophan closes the CDR3, a read error is the likely cause. The V call is TRBV11-2, the J call TRBJ2-1; D is unresolved. The V and J ends lost 2 bases and 8 bases respectively, with 16 bases between them. The CDR3 is 15 residues long. The germline V gene encodes CDR1 SGHAT and CDR2 FQNNGV. The CDR3 is CASSLYPSGFDEQFI. The DNA of the CDR3 is TGTGCCAGCAGCTTATACCCCTCCGGTTTCGATGAGCAGTTCATC.

This clonotype was seen ten or more times. V gene TRBV7-9 combines with J gene TRBJ2-7; maybe TRBD2 (5 bases). The CDR3 extends over 13 amino acids. Per the germline V gene, CDR1 is SEHNR and CDR2 is FQNEAQ (reference sequence). V lost 5 bases to trimming and J lost 4 bases, with 12 bases between them. The CDR3 reads CASSQPPGYEQYF. CDR3 sequence (DNA): TGTGCCAGCAGCCAGCCCCCGGGATACGAGCAGTACTTC.